This entry is about one T cell receptor beta chain. The antigen is unknown. cDNA molecules, individually, were tagged with unique molecular identifiers. TCRdb ran MiXCR on the 5' RACE reads and lists one entry per CDR3 protein. The table records about 77,000 distinct CDR3 sequences, over 4% of them present only once. These data belong to a study of early T cells in non-severe SARS-CoV-2 infection. Background on the study: Whole-blood bulk RNA, unsorted, was sequenced, and chains were unpaired.

Study observations and caveats: The matching step, a VDJdb search, favored anti-spike CD8 responses and missed private and CD4 specificities.

Germline V CDR1 and CDR2: DFQATT, SNEGSKA (reference sequence). Trimming took off 3 bases at V and 2 bases at J, with 11 bases between the two ends. CDR3 length equals 15 residues. The gene calls are TRBV20-1 and TRBJ1-6, with no clear D. Sample: whole blood, taken at baseline. This TCR derives from an adult who was a healthcare worker with PCR-confirmed SARS-CoV-2 infection or an uninfected control (not recorded which). The CDR3 sequence: CSASLNSAYNSPLHF. CDR3 DNA sequence: TGCAGTGCTAGCCTCAACAGTGCCTATAATTCACCCCTCCACTTT.